The 30 T cell receptor beta chains below all came from one sample that was sequenced in a study of blood T cell repertoires in COVID-19. Produced via immunoSEQ multiplex PCR; TCRdb's table is partial and in-frame only. The sample contains approximately 92,000 clones, less than 75% of which appear only once. What was sequenced was peripheral blood. The receptor source for this set is an older woman in a cohort sampled during active or convalescent COVID-19.

The chain joins TRBV2 to TRBJ1-2; weak D call: TRBD1 (5 bases). This CDR3 has 15 amino acids. Trimming removed 7 bases at V and 2 bases at J, with 17 bases between. The V gene's germline CDR1 is SNHLY and CDR2 FYNNEI. The CDR3 is CASITGGAANYGYTF. For the CDR3, the DNA is TGTGCCAGCATCACAGGAGGGGCGGCCAACTATGGCTACACCTTC. Using reference TRBV2 and TRBJ1-2 for the parts outside the CDR3, the full variable domain is EPEVTQTPSHQVTQMGQEVILRCVPISNHLYFYWYRQILGQKVEFLVSFYNNEISEKSEIFDDQFSVERPDGSNFTLKIRSTKLEDSAMYFCASITGGAANYGYTFGSGTRLTVV.

The J gene is TRBJ1-5, the V gene TRBV18; a weak D match, TRBD1 (5 bases). Germline V gives CDR1 KGHSH, CDR2 LQKENI. CDR3 size: 17 residues. V dropped 1 base and J dropped 6 bases, with 19 bases sitting between them. The CDR3 sequence: CASSPRGDGRGAQPQHF. CDR3 bases: TGTGCCAGCTCACCACGGGGGGACGGAAGGGGAGCTCAGCCCCAGCATTTT. Variable domain in full (rest from reference TRBV18 and TRBJ1-5): NAGVMQNPRHLVRRRGQEARLRCSPMKGHSHVYWYRQLPEEGLKFMVYLQKENIIDESGMPKERFSAEFPKEGPSILRIQQVVRGDSAAYFCASSPRGDGRGAQPQHFGDGTRLSIL.

The chain uses TRBV5-1 and TRBJ1-2; D remains ambiguous. Germline-derived CDR1 and CDR2 are SGHRS and YFSETQ. The length of the CDR3 is 14 residues. Trimming stripped 4 bases from V and 0 bases from J, with 10 bases between. The CDR3 region is CASSPAGTNYGYTF. CDR3 nucleotide sequence: TGCGCCAGCAGCCCGGCCGGGACTAACTATGGCTACACCTTC.

For the CDR3, the DNA is TGTGCCAGCAGCTACAGGGGGCCAGAGACCCAGTACTTC. This codes for CASSYRGPETQYF. The J gene is TRBJ2-5, the V gene TRBV7-9, with TRBD1 matching 9 bases. The CDR3 consists of 13 residues. V shed 4 bases, J shed 4 bases, and the junction held 1 base outside the gene matches. The germline CDR1 and CDR2 sequences are SEHNR and FQNEAQ (reference sequence).

V gene TRBV7-9 combines with J gene TRBJ1-1; D possibly corresponds to TRBD1 (5 bases). The CDR3 consists of 15 residues. V was cut by 5 bases and J by 4 bases, with 17 bases left in between. Germline CDR1 and CDR2: SEHNR and FQNEAQ (reference sequence). Written as DNA, the CDR3 is TGTGCCAGCAGCCCGAAAGCCTCCGGGGGCACTGAAGCTTTCTTT. This translates into CASSPKASGGTEAFF.

There are a few counts of this clone. The rearrangement uses TRBV30 and TRBJ1-1; D perhaps matches TRBD1 (5 bases). The V gene lost 3 bases and the J gene lost 1 base, with 6 bases spanning the gap. Germline V gene data show CDR1 as GTSNPN and CDR2 as SVGIG (reference sequence). The CDR3 has 12 residues. The CDR3 spells CAWRQGNTEAFF. CDR3 nucleotides: TGTGCCTGGAGGCAGGGGAACACTGAAGCTTTCTTT.

This chain uses TRBV28 with TRBJ2-2, with D maybe TRBD1 (5 bases). Trimming took 6 bases from V and 3 from J, leaving 14 bases between them. Germline values: CDR1 MDHEN, CDR2 SYDVKM. There are 15 residues in the CDR3. CDR3 nucleotides: TGTGCCAGCAGGAAAAGACAGAAAGACACCGGGGAGCTGTTTTTT. Translating gives CASRKRQKDTGELFF.

This chain connects TRBV7-9 to TRBJ2-3, with D possibly being TRBD2 (7 bases). CDR3 size: 17 residues. CDR1 and CDR2 (germline): SEHNR, FQNEAQ (reference sequence). V lost 5 bases and J 6 bases, leaving 24 bases between the germline ends. This CDR3 is CASSPLSPRGRGDTQYF. The CDR3 DNA is TGTGCCAGCAGCCCTCTCTCCCCTAGGGGGAGGGGTGATACGCAGTATTTT.

V and J are TRBV5-1 and TRBJ1-4; D is unresolved. Germline V gene lookup returns CDR1 SGHRS and CDR2 YFSETQ. This CDR3 contains 13 residues. Trimming removed 5 bases from V and 0 bases from J, with 5 bases in between. The CDR3: CASRRATNEKLFF. The CDR3 DNA reads TGCGCCAGCAGGCGAGCAACTAATGAAAAACTGTTTTTT. Full variable domain (rest looked up from reference TRBV5-1 and TRBJ1-4): KAGVTQTPRYLIKTRGQQVTLSCSPISGHRSVSWYQQTPGQGLQFLFEYFSETQRNKGNFPGRFSGRQFSNSRSEMNVSTLELGDSALYLCASRRATNEKLFFGSGTQLSVL.

This chain joins TRBV15 and TRBJ2-1, with D perhaps TRBD2 (6 bases). Trimming cost V 3 bases and J 4 bases, with 10 bases left between them. The CDR3 runs to 14 residues. In germline, CDR1 is LNHNV, CDR2 YYDKDF (reference sequence). The CDR3 region is CATSSVAAYNEQFF. CDR3 DNA sequence: TGTGCCACCAGCAGCGTAGCGGCTTACAATGAGCAGTTCTTC.

This chain uses TRBV2 with TRBJ1-1, with 9 positions matching TRBD1. The CDR3 totals 13 residues. After removal of 7 bases from V and 5 bases from J, the junction contained 5 bases not matched to a gene. CDR1 and CDR2 (germline): SNHLY, FYNNEI. In DNA, the CDR3 is TGTGCCAGCACCCGGGACAGGGTGACTGAAGCTTTCTTT. This sequence encodes CASTRDRVTEAFF.

The chain carries TRBV5-1 and TRBJ2-5; 11 positions agree with TRBD1. The germline V gene encodes CDR1 SGHRS and CDR2 YFSETQ. Trimming at V came to 0 bases and at J to 5 bases, leaving 6 bases not matched to a gene. This CDR3 has 16 residues. CDR3 DNA: TGCGCCAGCAGCTTGGCTGGGACAGGGGGTCTGGAGACCCAGTACTTC. Its protein product is CASSLAGTGGLETQYF.

This clone appeared once. This chain links TRBV6-2 or TRBV6-3 with TRBJ1-2; possible D gene TRBD1, 6 bases. This CDR3 has 13 amino acids. V was shortened by 5 bases and J by 4 bases, with 11 bases between the two germline ends. Germline assignment: CDR1 MNHEY and CDR2 SVGEGT. The CDR3: CASSPTGFYGYTF. The CDR3 nucleotides are TGTGCCAGCAGTCCGACAGGTTTCTATGGCTACACCTTC.

The chain recombines TRBV5-1 with TRBJ1-4; maybe TRBD1 (5 bases). This CDR3 contains 15 residues. Trimming pared 6 bases from V and 0 bases from J, leaving 12 bases between. Germline values: CDR1 SGHRS, CDR2 YFSETQ. DNA for the CDR3: TGCGCCAGCACGCTTACAGGCTCAACTAATGAAAAACTGTTTTTT. This codes for CASTLTGSTNEKLFF.

The rearrangement links TRBV10-3 to TRBJ1-5, with D possibly TRBD1 on 5 matching bases. There are 14 residues in the CDR3. Germline V lookup: CDR1 ENHRY, CDR2 SYGVKD. V was pared by 6 bases and J by 1 base, with 10 bases between. The CDR3 sequence is CAISERGSNQPQHF. DNA of the CDR3: TGTGCCATCAGCGAGAGGGGAAGCAATCAGCCCCAGCATTTT.

This clone was seen a few times. Written as DNA, the CDR3 is TGTGCCAGCAACCGAAGCCCGGGCGAGCAGTACTTC. This sequence encodes CASNRSPGEQYF. V gene TRBV12-3 or TRBV12-4 combines with J gene TRBJ2-7, with D hard to call. The CDR3 loop spans 12 amino acids. V shed 7 bases and J shed 6 bases, with 13 bases lying between them.

V is TRBV4-1 and J is TRBJ2-5; 8 bases are shared with TRBD1. V shed 4 bases and J 5 bases; nucleotides not matched to a gene: 6. The CDR3 length is 14 residues. From germline, CDR1 is MGHRA and CDR2 YSYEKL. The CDR3 DNA is TGCGCCAGCAGCCTGGGACAGGACCTCGAGACCCAGTACTTC. It translates to CASSLGQDLETQYF.

This clone appeared a few times. The J gene is TRBJ2-3, the V gene TRBV18; D ambiguous. The CDR3 contains 15 residues. The V end lost 1 base, the J end lost 2 bases, and 10 bases lay between the germline ends. Germline V gene sequence: CDR1 KGHSH, CDR2 LQKENI. CDR3 protein: CASSPQSALTDTQYF. For the CDR3, the DNA is TGTGCCAGCTCACCACAAAGCGCCCTCACAGATACGCAGTATTTT.

The sample holds one count of this clone. The J gene is TRBJ1-4, the V gene TRBV7-9, with TRBD1 matching 7 bases. The germline V gene has CDR1 SEHNR and CDR2 FQNEAQ (reference sequence). The J segment lost 0 bases and the V segment lost 5 bases, leaving 3 bases of the junction unmatched. The CDR3 spans 15 residues. The CDR3 is CASSQGTATNEKLFF. The CDR3 coding sequence is TGTGCCAGCAGCCAGGGGACAGCAACTAATGAAAAACTGTTTTTT.

The rearrangement uses TRBV12-5 and TRBJ2-1, with a tentative D call TRBD1 (5 bases). Deletions cut 2 bases from V and 4 bases from J, with 9 bases between. The CDR3 loop spans 14 amino acids. CDR1 is LGHNT, CDR2 FRNRAP, per germline. The CDR3 DNA sequence: TGTGCTAGTGGTTTGACAGGTCCGTACAATGAGCAGTTCTTC. It encodes CASGLTGPYNEQFF.

The gene calls are TRBV28 and TRBJ1-2, with a weak D call TRBD1 (5 bases). The CDR3 totals 15 residues. The germline CDR1 and CDR2 sequences are MDHEN and SYDVKM. V lost 7 bases and J lost 0, with 15 bases in between. Written as DNA, the CDR3 is TGTGCCAGCATTCCCGGGGGAGTTTCTAACTATGGCTACACCTTC. It codes for CASIPGGVSNYGYTF.

The CDR3, as DNA: TGCAGCGTTGATGGAGTATCGCAGGGGTCGTTGAATGAGCAGTTCTTC. Translating it yields CSVDGVSQGSLNEQFF. The V gene is TRBV29-1, the J gene TRBJ2-1, with a weak D call TRBD1 (6 bases). Germline assignment: CDR1 SQVTM and CDR2 ANQGSEA. V was trimmed by 3 bases and J by 7 bases, leaving 22 bases between them. The CDR3 consists of 16 residues.

The J gene is TRBJ1-1, the V gene TRBV4-1, with 11 nucleotides matching TRBD1. CDR1 and CDR2 (germline): MGHRA, YSYEKL. CDR3 length: 16 residues. Trimming removed 2 bases from V and 6 bases from J; junction bases left unmatched: 8. The CDR3 bases are TGCGCCAGCAGCCAACCCGGGACAGGGGGTCGGGCTGAAGCTTTCTTT. This gives the protein CASSQPGTGGRAEAFF.

Turning to this clone: Other DNA sequences in this sample translate to the same CDR3. The J gene is TRBJ2-2, the V gene TRBV18, with TRBD1 identical over 7 bases. Unmatched junction bases numbered 2, after V lost 2 bases and J lost 2 bases. The length of the CDR3 is 15 residues. The germline V gene has CDR1 KGHSH and CDR2 LQKENI. For the CDR3, the DNA is TGTGCCAGCTCACCAAGGACAGGCAACACCGGGGAGCTGTTTTTT. Residues: CASSPRTGNTGELFF.

This clone occurred a few times. The J gene is TRBJ1-1, the V gene TRBV11-2, with 7 bases identical to TRBD1. The V and J ends lost 6 bases and 0 bases, in that order; junction bases with no gene match: 7. Germline V CDR1 and CDR2: SGHAT, FQNNGV. The CDR3 sequence is 15 residues long. CDR3 sequence (DNA): TGTGCCAGCAGGTCTTGGGGACAGATGAACACTGAAGCTTTCTTT. It encodes CASRSWGQMNTEAFF.

The chain recombines TRBV30 with TRBJ1-2; 7 bases match TRBD1. The CDR3 covers 14 residues. Germline values: CDR1 GTSNPN, CDR2 SVGIG (reference sequence). After removal of 4 bases from V and 4 bases from J, the junction contained 9 bases not matched to a gene. CDR3 in amino acids: CAWNSGQPIYGYTF. In DNA form, the CDR3 reads TGTGCCTGGAACTCGGGACAGCCTATCTATGGCTACACCTTC.

The chain is built from TRBV19 and TRBJ1-5; a weak D match, TRBD1 (6 bases). The CDR3 has 16 amino acids. Germline V gene sequence: CDR1 LNHDA, CDR2 SQIVND (reference sequence). CDR3 sequence (DNA): TGTGGAGAAGGACAGAAAGACACCTCAGGTGATCAGCCCCAGCATTTT. It yields the protein CGEGQKDTSGDQPQHF.

This clone was observed a handful of times. The rearrangement links TRBV2 to TRBJ1-6, with D unclear. V was clipped by 4 bases and J by 5 bases, with 9 bases between them. CDR3 length: 14 amino acids. Germline lookup yields CDR1 SNHLY and CDR2 FYNNEI. The CDR3 here is CASSVAYDNSPLHF. CDR3 coding DNA: TGTGCCAGCAGTGTCGCCTATGATAATTCACCCCTCCACTTT.

This clone has only one observation. J is TRBJ1-4 and V is TRBV18; D gene ambiguous. This CDR3 contains 15 residues. V was trimmed by 2 bases and J by 1 base, leaving 8 bases between them. Germline CDR1 is KGHSH and CDR2 is LQKENI. CDR3 region: CASSPAGKTNEKLFF. The CDR3 DNA sequence: TGTGCCAGCTCACCAGCGGGGAAAACTAATGAAAAACTGTTTTTT.

Worth noting for this clone: The sample carries other DNA sequences with the same CDR3. The J gene is TRBJ1-4, the V gene TRBV13; TRBD1 matches 9 bases. The germline V gene has CDR1 PRHDT and CDR2 FYEKMQ (reference sequence). The CDR3 length is 18 residues. The V segment lost 7 bases and the J segment 6 bases; nucleotides outside the gene matches: 18. In DNA form, the CDR3 reads TGTGCCAGCACCACAAATGGGACAGGGCACGACCGGGATGAAAAACTGTTTTTT. It codes for CASTTNGTGHDRDEKLFF.